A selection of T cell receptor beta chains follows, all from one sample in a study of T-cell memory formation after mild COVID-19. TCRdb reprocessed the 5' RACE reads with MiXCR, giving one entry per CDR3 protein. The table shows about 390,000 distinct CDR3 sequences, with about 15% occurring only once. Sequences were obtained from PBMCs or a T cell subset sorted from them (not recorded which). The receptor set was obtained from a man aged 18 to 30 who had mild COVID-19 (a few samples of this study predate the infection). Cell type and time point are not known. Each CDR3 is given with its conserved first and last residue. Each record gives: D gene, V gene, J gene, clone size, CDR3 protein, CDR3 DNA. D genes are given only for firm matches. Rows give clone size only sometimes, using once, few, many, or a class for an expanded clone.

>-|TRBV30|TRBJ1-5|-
CAWSKLGGQPQHF
TGTGCCTGGAGTAAGCTAGGGGGGCAGCCCCAGCATTTT
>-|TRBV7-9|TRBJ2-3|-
CASSSEGDTQYF
TGTGCCAGCAGCTCGGAAGGGGATACGCAGTATTTT
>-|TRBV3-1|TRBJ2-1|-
CASSSKTARSSYNEQFF
TGTGCCAGCAGCTCGAAGACGGCAAGGAGCTCCTACAATGAGCAGTTCTTC
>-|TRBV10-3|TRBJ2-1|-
CAISDIAGQQGQFF
TGTGCCATCAGTGATATTGCGGGCCAGCAGGGGCAGTTCTTC
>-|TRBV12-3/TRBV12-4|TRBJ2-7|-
CAAPGEQYF
TGTGCCGCCCCGGGGGAGCAGTACTTC
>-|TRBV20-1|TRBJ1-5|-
CRDKGQPQHF
TGCAGGGATAAGGGCCAGCCCCAGCATTTT
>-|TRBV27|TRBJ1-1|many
CASSLQGRYTEAFF
TGTGCCAGCAGCTTGCAAGGGCGGTACACTGAAGCTTTCTTT
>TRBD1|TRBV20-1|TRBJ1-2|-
CSASGQIYGYTF
TGCAGTGCTTCGGGACAGATCTATGGCTACACCTTC
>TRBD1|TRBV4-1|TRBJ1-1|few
CASSQEILTDRGGTEAFF
TGCGCCAGCAGCCAAGAAATCTTAACCGACAGGGGAGGTACTGAAGCTTTCTTT
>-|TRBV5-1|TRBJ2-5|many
CASSSPDKETQYF
TGCGCCAGCAGCTCACCGGACAAAGAGACCCAGTACTTC
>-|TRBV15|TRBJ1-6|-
CATSLTREQGSPLHF
TGTGCCACCAGCCTAACTAGAGAACAGGGATCACCCCTCCACTTT
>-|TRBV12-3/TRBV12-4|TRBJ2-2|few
CASSFRGGELFF
TGTGCCAGCAGTTTTAGGGGCGGGGAGCTGTTTTTT